What follows are 30 T cell receptor beta chains derived from one specimen sequenced in a study of shared clonotypes between healthy human individuals. Sequenced by immunoSEQ multiplex PCR; TCRdb stores in-frame clones only, minus some. Found here are 85,000 to 100,000 clones, 67% of them singletons; the top ten hold 45%. Sample: memory CD8+ T cells sorted from blood. Subset of the sample: CD45RO+ cells pooled with CCR7-negative TemRA cells. The source is a man aged 25-40 years in good health.

DNA of the CDR3: TGCGCCAGCAGCTTGTACTCGTCCTACGAGCAGTACTTC. This translates into CASSLYSSYEQYF. The rearrangement joins TRBV5-1 to TRBJ2-7; D not certain. The V end lost 1 base, the J end lost 1 base, and 6 bases lay between the germline ends. The CDR3 is 13 amino acids. Looked up from germline, CDR1 is SGHRS and CDR2 is YFSETQ.

In this sample, this clone turned up once. The genes are TRBV6-5 and TRBJ1-5, with D possibly matching TRBD1 (6 bases). Trimming pared 6 bases from V and 3 bases from J, leaving 12 bases between. The CDR3 sequence is 14 residues long. Per germline, CDR1 MNHEY and CDR2 SVGAGI. CDR3 nucleotide sequence: TGTGCCAGCAGCGCCCGACAGGACAATCAGCCCCAGCATTTT. Its translation: CASSARQDNQPQHF.

The chain couples TRBV30 to TRBJ1-2; no clear D gene. Germline V gene data show CDR1 as GTSNPN and CDR2 as SVGIG (reference sequence). V dropped 2 bases and J dropped 5 bases, with 18 bases sitting between them. CDR3 length: 15 amino acids. CDR3 loop: CAWSPRVAIRYGYTF. CDR3 nucleotides: TGTGCCTGGAGTCCCCGGGTGGCTATCCGGTATGGCTACACCTTC.

The rearrangement links TRBV7-9 to TRBJ1-2; 8 bases are a match to TRBD1. The V gene's germline CDR1 is SEHNR and CDR2 FQNEAQ (reference sequence). The CDR3 is made up of 15 amino acids. J was trimmed by 3 bases and V by 5 bases; bases with no gene match: 8. For the CDR3, the DNA is TGTGCCAGCAGCCCCACCGGACAGGGACACTATGGCTACACCTTC. It translates to CASSPTGQGHYGYTF.

A few counts support this clone. The V gene is TRBV11-2, the J gene TRBJ2-1; D is undetermined. This CDR3 contains 12 residues. Trimming took 3 bases from V and 6 from J, leaving 6 bases between them. The germline V gene has CDR1 SGHAT and CDR2 FQNNGV. CDR3 nucleotide sequence: TGTGCCAGCAGCTTTGAAGGCAATGAGCAGTTCTTC. This encodes CASSFEGNEQFF.

The V gene is TRBV7-9, the J gene TRBJ1-2, with 8 bases matching TRBD1. Germline CDR1 SEHNR, CDR2 FQNEAQ (reference sequence). CDR3 length: 13 residues. Germline trimming cut 4 bases from V and 2 bases from J; bases unmatched to any gene: 0. This CDR3 reads CASSWTGNYGYTF. The CDR3 nucleotides are TGTGCCAGCAGCTGGACAGGGAACTATGGCTACACCTTC.

The chain has TRBV7-9 and TRBJ2-6; D may be TRBD2 (6 bases). CDR1 SEHNR and CDR2 FQNEAQ come from the germline V gene (reference sequence). The CDR3 sequence is 18 residues long. The germline V and J ends were trimmed by 6 bases and 0 bases, with 18 bases remaining between them. As DNA, the CDR3 is TGTGCCAGCAGTGCCATCCGGGACTCCAACTCTGGGGCCAACGTCCTGACTTTC. It is translated as CASSAIRDSNSGANVLTF.

This rearrangement joins TRBV28 to TRBJ2-7; 8 nucleotides align to TRBD1. J was trimmed by 3 bases and V by 5 bases; bases with no gene match: 9. Germline CDR1 is MDHEN and CDR2 is SYDVKM. The CDR3 is 15 amino acids. CDR3 sequence reads: CASSPTGTGDYEQYF. CDR3 in DNA: TGTGCCAGCAGTCCCACCGGGACAGGTGACTACGAGCAGTACTTC.

This clone has only a few counts. The V call is TRBV6-6, the J call TRBJ2-3; D ambiguous. The V gene's germline CDR1 is MNHNY and CDR2 SVGAGI (reference sequence). V shed 0 bases and J shed 3 bases, with 7 bases lying between them. CDR3 length: 14 residues. CDR3: CASSYSLETDTQYF. The DNA for the CDR3 is TGTGCCAGCAGTTACTCCCTAGAAACAGATACGCAGTATTTT.

The genes are TRBV6-1 and TRBJ1-2, with TRBD1 matching over 9 bases. Germline loops: CDR1 MNHNS, CDR2 SASEGT. CDR3 length: 13 amino acids. The V segment lost 5 bases and the J segment 6 bases; nucleotides outside the gene matches: 4. This CDR3 reads CASSTTGGNGYTF. In DNA, the CDR3 is TGTGCCAGCAGTACAACAGGGGGCAATGGCTACACCTTC.

The chain carries TRBV29-1 and TRBJ2-1, with TRBD1 as a possible D gene (6 bases). The CDR3 length is 15 residues. The ends were cut back, 0 bases at V and 5 bases at J, with 14 bases in the middle. Germline loops: CDR1 SQVTM, CDR2 ANQGSEA. The CDR3 sequence: CSVEDSGHEDNEQFF. In nucleotides, the CDR3 is TGCAGCGTTGAAGACTCGGGACATGAAGACAATGAGCAGTTCTTC.

The chain combines TRBV28 with TRBJ2-7; 8 nucleotides agree with TRBD2. In germline, CDR1 is MDHEN, CDR2 SYDVKM. This CDR3 is built from 15 residues. V dropped 5 bases and J dropped 2; count of bases not matched to a gene: 8. CDR3 residues: CASSLFTSGAYEQYF. The CDR3 nucleotides read TGTGCCAGCAGTCTCTTTACTAGCGGAGCCTACGAGCAGTACTTC.

V and J are TRBV2 and TRBJ2-7; 10 positions match TRBD1. The CDR3 is 18 amino acids. Germline V CDR1 and CDR2: SNHLY, FYNNEI. V gave up 8 bases and J gave up 0 bases; unmatched junction bases: 16. The CDR3 loop is CASLGRGDRGQSSYEQYF. The CDR3 region has the DNA TGTGCCAGCCTTGGACGGGGAGACAGGGGGCAGTCCTCCTACGAGCAGTACTTC.

In nucleotides, the CDR3 is TGTGCCAGCGAAAACACCGGACAGGGTTTCAGCGAGCAGTACTTC. Translation gives CASENTGQGFSEQYF. The chain uses TRBV5-4 and TRBJ2-7, with TRBD1 identical over 8 bases. The CDR3 extends over 15 amino acids. The germline V gene has CDR1 SGHNT and CDR2 YYREEE (reference sequence). The J segment lost 6 bases and the V segment lost 7 bases, leaving 15 bases of the junction unmatched.

The V call is TRBV19, the J call TRBJ2-7; tentatively, D is TRBD2 (5 bases). Trimming cost V 6 bases and J 1 base, with 13 bases left between them. The V gene's germline CDR1 is LNHDA and CDR2 SQIVND (reference sequence). This CDR3 contains 14 residues. The CDR3 nucleotides read TGTGCCAGTAGGGTTTTGGCGGGTTCCTACGAGCAGTACTTC. Protein product: CASRVLAGSYEQYF.

The CDR3 nucleotides read TGTGCCAGCAGCGTTACAGGGAATCTGGCAGATACGCAGTATTTT. Its protein product is CASSVTGNLADTQYF. J is TRBJ2-3 and V is TRBV7-9, with D possibly TRBD1 on 6 matching bases. Deletions cut 5 bases from V and 4 bases from J, with 16 bases between. From germline, CDR1 is SEHNR and CDR2 FQNEAQ (reference sequence). There are 15 residues in the CDR3.

The chain uses TRBV15 and TRBJ2-3; tentative D call: TRBD1 (6 bases). The V end was cut by 1 base, the J end by 2 bases, with 10 bases between. The V gene's germline CDR1 is LNHNV and CDR2 YYDKDF (reference sequence). The CDR3 loop spans 15 amino acids. CDR3 region: CATSRGAGDTDTQYF. CDR3 DNA: TGTGCCACCAGCAGAGGGGCAGGGGACACAGATACGCAGTATTTT.

The genes are TRBV21-1 and TRBJ1-5; TRBD1, the D gene given by the table, was not confirmed from the DNA. TRBV21-1 is recorded as a pseudogene. This CDR3 comprises 14 residues. The chain's CDR3 is CASSKAGVRQPQHF. CDR3 nucleotides: TGTGCCAGCAGCAAAGCAGGGGTCAGGCAGCCCCAGCATTTT.

The chain recombines TRBV4-2 with TRBJ2-7, with TRBD2 matching over 10 bases. The CDR3 loop spans 15 amino acids. Trimming removed 0 bases from V and 3 bases from J; junction bases left unmatched: 2. In germline, CDR1 is LGHNA, CDR2 YNFKEQ. The CDR3 DNA sequence: TGTGCCAGCAGCCAAGATCCTAGCGGGGGCTACGAGCAGTACTTC. Translation: CASSQDPSGGYEQYF.

The rearrangement uses TRBV7-9 and TRBJ2-7; 9 bases are a match to TRBD1. In germline, CDR1 is SEHNR, CDR2 FQNEAQ (reference sequence). CDR3 length: 16 residues. Trimming cost V 1 base and J 2 bases; bases outside gene matches: 6. The CDR3 DNA sequence: TGTGCCAGCAGCTTAGGCGGGACAGGGTCGACCTACGAGCAGTACTTC. As protein: CASSLGGTGSTYEQYF.

The rearrangement joins TRBV5-1 to TRBJ2-6, with D tentatively TRBD1 or TRBD2 (5 bases each). Germline V gene lookup returns CDR1 SGHRS and CDR2 YFSETQ. Trimming pared 7 bases from V and 5 bases from J, leaving 22 bases between. There are 17 residues in the CDR3. CDR3 sequence reads: CASGGYGSQSRANVLTF. Here the CDR3 DNA reads TGCGCCAGCGGGGGATACGGTTCACAAAGTCGGGCCAACGTCCTGACTTTC.

This sequence joins TRBV19 and TRBJ2-1, with TRBD2 identical over 10 bases. The V gene end was trimmed by 5 bases and the J gene end by 8 bases; junction bases not matched to a gene: 9. Germline-derived CDR1 and CDR2 are LNHDA and SQIVND (reference sequence). There are 15 residues in the CDR3. The CDR3 DNA is TGTGCCAGTAGTCGTAGAGCGGGAGGGCCTCATGAGCAGTTCTTC. This translates into CASSRRAGGPHEQFF.

This clone was seen more than once but under ten times. The chain is built from TRBV18 and TRBJ2-7; 13 bases are a match to TRBD2. The trim removed 3 bases at V and 2 bases at J, leaving 4 bases unmatched. Germline CDR1 reads KGHSH; CDR2 reads LQKENI. This CDR3 is built from 16 residues. The CDR3 DNA follows: TGTGCCAGCTCACCGGGGACTAGCGGGAACCCCTACGAGCAGTACTTC. Residues: CASSPGTSGNPYEQYF.

This chain links TRBV6-1 with TRBJ1-2, with D hard to call. Trimming removed 10 bases at V and 5 bases at J, with 11 bases between. The CDR3 contains 11 residues. Looked up from germline, CDR1 is MNHNS and CDR2 is SASEGT. The CDR3 coding sequence is TGTGCCACCCGGTCCGCGTATGGCTACACCTTC. Encoded protein: CATRSAYGYTF.

This clone came up many times. The sample carries other DNA sequences with the same CDR3. V and J are TRBV4-2 and TRBJ2-1; a weak D match, TRBD1 (6 bases). Trimming took 0 bases from V and 9 from J, leaving 6 bases between them. CDR1 LGHNA and CDR2 YNFKEQ come from the germline V gene. This CDR3 spans 12 amino acids. The CDR3 region is CASSQEGAEQFF. CDR3 DNA: TGTGCCAGCAGCCAAGAGGGGGCTGAGCAGTTCTTC.

The chain links TRBV4-1 to TRBJ1-1; no clear D gene. The germline CDR1 and CDR2 sequences are MGHRA and YSYEKL. The V and J ends lost 3 bases and 0 bases respectively, with 8 bases between them. CDR3 length equals 14 residues. CDR3 sequence (DNA): TGCGCCAGCAGCCACGTTGCCTTGAACACTGAAGCTTTCTTT. It is translated as CASSHVALNTEAFF.

For this clone: Other DNA sequences in the same sample also yield this CDR3. The genes are TRBV28 and TRBJ2-7; the D is unclear. The V gene's germline CDR1 is MDHEN and CDR2 SYDVKM. The V and J ends lost 4 bases and 1 base respectively, with 5 bases between them. This CDR3 has 12 residues. The CDR3 DNA sequence: TGTGCCAGCAGTTCGGTATCCTACGAGCAGTACTTC. Protein: CASSSVSYEQYF.

This rearrangement joins TRBV10-1 to TRBJ2-7, with D perhaps matching TRBD1 (6 bases). Trimming shortened V by 2 bases and J by 6 bases, and 11 bases separated the two germline ends. The V gene's germline CDR1 is WNHNN and CDR2 SYGVQD (reference sequence). The CDR3 contains 13 residues. For the CDR3, the DNA is TGCGCCAGCAGTGAGGGCACAGGGTTCGAGCAGTACTTC. Amino acid sequence: CASSEGTGFEQYF.

This clone was seen a handful of times. The V and J genes are TRBV6-1 and TRBJ2-1; D gene uncertain. The V gene's germline CDR1 is MNHNS and CDR2 SASEGT. The germline V and J ends were trimmed by 7 bases and 6 bases, with 10 bases remaining between them. The CDR3 is 12 residues long. The CDR3 spells CASTRWPNEQFF. The CDR3 coding sequence is TGTGCCAGCACCAGATGGCCCAATGAGCAGTTCTTC.

The J gene is TRBJ2-7, the V gene TRBV11-2, with 12 bases matching TRBD2. Trimming took 3 bases from V and 4 from J; bases not matched to a gene: 16. The CDR3 totals 19 residues. Germline V gene sequence: CDR1 SGHAT, CDR2 FQNNGV. Here the CDR3 DNA reads TGTGCCAGCAGCTTTCCCGAAAGGACTAGCGGGATCACGGGTTACGAGCAGTACTTC. It encodes CASSFPERTSGITGYEQYF.